What follows describes a single T cell receptor (beta chain). This clonotype was counted at least ten times. It has no known antigen specificity. One base away there is no much larger clone; base qualities are not given. Graves' hyperthyroidism was defined as stable when no progression to ophthalmopathy occurred over 18 months of follow-up. Hyperthyroidism patients were newly diagnosed, with disease duration under 2 months, and aged 18 to 65 years. The study excluded patients with uncontrolled infections, other autoimmune diseases, pregnancy or lactation. Diagnoses were based on clinical symptoms, serum thyroxine and TRAb, thyroid ultrasound and orbital computed tomography. PBMCs were separated from roughly 9.3 ml of fresh peripheral blood using Ficoll-Paque density gradient centrifugation. Total RNA was extracted using Trizol reagent, and RNA quality was assessed on an Agilent 2100 Bioanalyzer. The record originates from a study of T cells in Graves' hyperthyroidism and ophthalmopathy (dated 2019 in TCRdb). Study-wide context: Peripheral blood was sampled at the time of initial diagnosis, prior to any treatment. To identify TCR V-J signatures that set the groups apart, the researchers used a discovery cohort of more than 95 patients, made up of under 50 with Graves' ophthalmopathy and some 58 with stable Graves' hyperthyroidism. An independent validation cohort of about 19 hyperthyroidism patients and over 15 patients who later progressed to ophthalmopathy tested prospective prediction of ophthalmopathy. For training and testing, the 80 to 100 patients in the discovery cohort were randomly divided in a 7:3 ratio. Thyroid tissue and blood T-cell repertoires from roughly six Graves' hyperthyroidism patients were also compared in the study. After sampling, hyperthyroidism patients received methimazole starting at 30 mg daily, and ophthalmopathy patients received high-dose intravenous methylprednisolone. The paper reports TCR Vbeta CDR3 sequencing of roughly 140 peripheral blood samples: some 41 ophthalmopathy, about 75 hyperthyroidism and roughly 17 progressor patients. Broader findings and caveats from the paper: In cross-validation, a model built on a 13 V-J signature told ophthalmopathy apart from stable hyperthyroidism with 87.88% sensitivity and around 83% specificity, and in testing the same model reached 80%/75%. Most expanded thyroid clonotypes (frequency above 0.001) were also detected in blood, suggesting blood repertoires may reflect thyroid immune responses. In validation, progression to ophthalmopathy was predicted by the model with nearly 71% sensitivity and roughly 76% specificity, a median of around 5.9 months before onset. No statistical method was used to fix the sample size in advance, and group allocation was not hidden from the investigators.

The TCR beta CDR3 regions were amplified from the RNA transcripts. A first-round RT-PCR of the TCR CDR3 used the HTBI primer set with the Qiagen OneStep RT-PCR kit. A second multiplex PCR round built the libraries, followed by size selection and purification. Paired-end sequencing of the libraries was performed with 100 bp reads on an Illumina HiSeq2000. The original methods were these. Raw data were processed with SOAPnuke, discarding reads with adapters, uncalled bases, mean Phred below 15, or no exact constant-primer or identifier match. COPE v1.2.5 was used to merge the high-quality paired reads, and each unique nucleotide sequence was defined as a clonotype. MiTCR v1.1 was used to align the clonotypes against IMGT TRBV, TRBD and TRBJ reference segments. The analysis was restricted to V-J combinations with a frequency above 0.0001, which together covered 99.2% of the repertoires. The TCS score was defined as the ratio of F50 (clonal expansion) to E x V (chaos), calculated using BLOSUM62-based TCRdist between CDR3 peptides within each V-J. Welch's t-statistics and random forest reduced around 550 V-J features to 13, which were used in a naive Bayes classifier (R e1071). The public sequencing data were trimmed at Q25 with fastp and processed into clonotypes with MiXCR by TCRdb, which kept only in-frame beta chains. CDR3 protein duplicates are merged, each entry listing the most common genes and DNA. The V and J calls were determined by TCRdb, not by the authors. Recorded for this sample are roughly 380,000 distinct CDR3 sequences; approximately 19% of them occurred a single time. About 3.5% of the sample is taken by the ten largest.

The TCR was taken from a woman between 18 and 30 years old with Graves' hyperthyroidism. The sample taken for sequencing was blood.

The nucleotide sequence reads TGCAGTGCCCTGACAGGAGAGACCCAGTACTTC. Translation gives CSALTGETQYF. Recombination joined TRBV20-1 with TRBJ2-5; TRBD1 is a possible D gene, resting on 6 matching bases. The cysteine opens and the phenylalanine closes a CDR3 of 11 amino acids. Only CDR3 DNA remains: 33 bases, in frame from the first base. Cut back by 6 bases and 4 bases, the V and J ends lie 9 bases apart. Per the germline V gene (reference sequence), DFQATT is the CDR1 and SNEGSKA is the CDR2.